A single sample is the source of the 4 T cell receptor beta chains below, sequenced in a study of technical replicates of blood from a handful of donors (dated by TCRdb to 2016 to 2017). The library relied on the immunoSEQ multiplex PCR assay. TCRdb holds this immuneACCESS table with in-frame rearrangements only. Some clones are missing; in checked studies, unresolved V genes explain under half, and the rest has no known cause. Here the sample has 60,000 to 80,000 clones; 85% to 95% occur a single time. The ten largest clonotypes hold 0.35% to 0.45% of the sample. The specimen sequenced was T cells isolated from PBMCs. All receptors derive from a human donor in good health.

A few counts support this clone. The genes are TRBV7-2 and TRBJ2-3; 10 positions match TRBD2. Per the germline V gene, CDR1 is SGHTA and CDR2 is FQGNSA. V gave up 5 bases and J gave up 5 bases; unmatched junction bases: 7. There are 15 residues in the CDR3. CDR3: CASSPSGRARDTQYF. The CDR3 DNA reads as TGTGCCAGCAGCCCCAGCGGGAGGGCCAGAGATACGCAGTATTTT.

The CDR3 loop reads CASSFDGGSGNTIYF. The CDR3 DNA reads TGCGCCAGCAGCTTTGACGGAGGCTCTGGAAACACCATATATTTT. The rearrangement links TRBV5-1 to TRBJ1-3; D remains unclear. Germline CDR1 is SGHRS and CDR2 is YFSETQ. Trimming shortened V by 2 bases and J by 0 bases, and 9 bases separated the two germline ends. The CDR3 is 15 amino acids.

As regards this clone: Other DNA sequences in the sample encode the same CDR3. The gene calls are TRBV11-3 and TRBJ1-1, with a possible D match to TRBD1 (5 bases). Germline V gives CDR1 SGHNT, CDR2 YENEEA. This CDR3 contains 14 residues. V shed 3 bases and J shed 2 bases, with 10 bases lying between them. CDR3: CASSLGGGNTEAFF. For the CDR3, the DNA is TGTGCCAGCAGCTTGGGGGGGGGTAACACTGAAGCTTTCTTT.

V gene TRBV5-1 combines with J gene TRBJ2-7; TRBD2 matches 9 bases. CDR3 length equals 15 residues. The V gene's germline CDR1 is SGHRS and CDR2 YFSETQ. V trimming: 4 bases; J trimming: 1 base; junction bases outside the gene matches: 6. The CDR3 here is CASSQPGLASYEQYF. For the CDR3, the DNA is TGCGCCAGCAGCCAACCGGGACTAGCATCCTACGAGCAGTACTTC.